This T cell receptor beta chain was sequenced for a study of blood T cell repertoires in COVID-19. TCRdb keeps only in-frame clones here, not all; method: immunoSEQ multiplex PCR. This sample has over 250,000 clones, with 80% to 90% found just once. The V gene end was trimmed by 7 bases and the J gene end by 2 bases; junction bases not matched to a gene: 4. This CDR3 is built from 13 residues. The rearrangement links TRBV12-3 or TRBV12-4 to TRBJ1-2, with 7 bases lining up with TRBD1. The sample taken for sequencing was PBMCs or T cells enriched from blood (not recorded which). This receptor was obtained from a woman between 18 and 30 years old who had recovered from COVID-19. This chain's CDR3 is CASTLTGNYGYTF. The CDR3 region has the DNA TGTGCCAGCACCCTGACAGGGAACTATGGCTACACCTTC.